This T cell receptor beta chain was found in a study of shared clonotypes between healthy human individuals (dated by TCRdb to about 2020). Regarding the study in general: The cohort included three men and a couple of women between 18 and 49 years of age. Per donor, leukapheresis produced somewhere between about 0.85 and 9.5 billion PBMCs. To estimate repertoire size and how much clonotype sharing occurs between individuals, the study deeply sequenced the blood TCR repertoires of roughly 5 healthy adults. For each donor, three plates each were used for CD4 naive and CD4 memory, two plates were used for CD8 naive, and one plate was used for CD8 memory. To increase sequencing depth and limit assay-specific biases, different laboratories used diverse techniques to prepare libraries and sequence TCR repertoires.

CDR1 and CDR2 are drawn from the germline V gene (reference sequence): MNHNY, SVGAGI. From the cysteine through the phenylalanine, the CDR3 covers 14 amino acids. The entry retains the CDR3 DNA only, 42 bases that are in frame from base 1. Trimming removed 2 bases from V and 2 bases from J; the gene matches leave 3 bases unexplained. General findings and caveats noted by the study authors: Based on pairwise subsampling, the degree of clonotype sharing among donors was expected to be affected by sequencing depth. Incomplete sequencing was indicated by rarefaction of sorted-subset datasets, despite the large sequencing depth. Estimated clonotype richness was generally larger for naive than for memory subsets. The genetic and exposure-history diversity represented was limited by the small number of donors. Compared with non-shared clonotypes, the clonotypes found in all four sorted-subset donors had higher generation probabilities. Sharing across a few donors was observed for roughly 5.4% of naive CD4, around 3.5% of naive CD8, 2% to 2.5% of memory CD4, and around 0.4% of memory CD8 clonotypes. Sampling was limited to blood, and TCR repertoires in tissue likely differ from TCR repertoires in blood.

Donors were healthy HIV-negative adults with no recently reported acute infections or vaccinations. Every donor was a Caucasian adult living in Nashville, Tennessee, USA. Magnetic negative selection was used to enrich CD4+ T cells, after which naive cells were positively selected on CD45RA and the negative fraction became the memory subset. Blood was collected by leukapheresis, and PBMCs were isolated by Ficoll-Histopaque density gradient centrifugation and then cryopreserved in liquid nitrogen vapor phase. Analytical flow cytometry was used to check the purity and quantity of every magnetically sorted T cell population. From each sorted fraction, genomic DNA was isolated and quantified by UV absorbance on a Nanodrop 2000c. As for this clone: Its specific antigen is unknown. Nothing much larger sits one base from this clone, and base qualities are not available.

Using the deep immunoSEQ assay, multiplex PCR amplified TCR CDR3 regions from genomic DNA. For each cell subset, the extracted genomic DNA was distributed evenly across all wells of several immunoSEQ 96-well plates, and each plate served as one replicate. For sorted subsets, approximately 200 ng of genomic DNA, equivalent to 30,000 or so T cell genomes, went into each replicate PCR. Purified libraries were quantified with a Qubit 3.0 fluorometer, sized on a Bioanalyzer 2100, and re-quantified with the KAPA Library Quantification kit. Each immunoSEQ 96-well plate was sequenced on its own single-read 150-cycle Illumina NextSeq 550 flow cell. Concerning the study's data processing: Because the immunoSEQ output held only junctional sequences and lacked quality scores, the filtering could not match the filtering applied to full-length reads. Sequences were annotated with PyIR, a Python wrapper for IgBLAST v1.9, and V/J genes and CDR3 were assigned using IMGT germline references. Reads with weak V/J assignments (E-value above 1e-6), missing CDR3, stop codons, out-of-frame junctions, or ambiguous translated residues were removed. V3J clonotypes were defined as sequences sharing the same inferred V gene, J gene, and CDR3 amino acid sequence. To compute the percentage overlap between repertoires, the number of shared unique clonotypes was divided by the size of the smaller repertoire. Richness of each repertoire was evaluated using RTK rarefaction, the Chao1 estimator, and Recon v2.1 estimates of unobserved clonotypes. Generation probabilities were computed with OLGA for all TCRbeta clonotypes obtained by the gDNA method from four donors. The clones in this table, taken by TCRdb from immuneACCESS, are in-frame only. Not every clone is retained; where verified, under half of the shortfall comes from an unresolved V gene, and the cause of the rest is unknown. That table furnishes V, J and clone size, whereas the DNA furnished D and trimming. The sample table holds more than 2 million clones, of which almost 96% were seen once. More than 0.1% of the sample is held by the ten biggest clonotypes.

Sequenced sample: naive CD4+ T cells sorted from blood. In the paper's terms, the cell subset or site label means: CD45RA+ positively selected. The receptor comes from a man aged 18 to 29 in good health. This sequence uses TRBV6-6 and TRBJ2-7, and 7 bases in between align with TRBD1. Read as DNA, the sequence is TGTGCCAGCAGTTACGGACAGGCGGCCTACGAGCAGTACTTC. Protein translation: CASSYGQAAYEQYF.